Following are 13 T cell receptor beta chains from one sample sequenced in a study of blood T cell repertoires in COVID-19. Method: immunoSEQ multiplex PCR; TCRdb's copy keeps in-frame clones and lacks some. The sample lists 60,000 to 75,000 clones, 85% occurring once. What was sequenced was peripheral blood. These receptors all come from a human donor in a cohort sampled during active COVID-19.

The rearrangement joins TRBV3-1 (or the pseudogene TRBV3-2) to TRBJ1-2, with no clear D. V was pared by 1 base and J by 1 base, with 4 bases between. This CDR3 contains 13 residues. Looked up from germline, CDR1 is LGHDT and CDR2 is YNNKEL (reference sequence). CDR3 bases: TGTGCCAGCAGCCAAGGGAGTAACTATGGCTACACCTTC. Protein product: CASSQGSNYGYTF.

This chain connects TRBV27 to TRBJ2-3; TRBD2 matches 11 bases. The CDR3 has 15 amino acids. CDR1 is MNHEY, CDR2 SMNVEV, per germline (reference sequence). Losses at the gene ends were 5 bases for V and 6 bases for J; bases not matched to a gene: 7. The CDR3 here is CASSPLAGGQDTQYF. The CDR3 DNA is TGTGCCAGCAGTCCATTAGCGGGGGGGCAGGATACGCAGTATTTT.

CDR3 DNA: TGTGCCAGCAGAGGCGGGGATTCCTACGAGCAGTACTTC. Amino acids: CASRGGDSYEQYF. The chain carries TRBV27 and TRBJ2-7; tentatively, D is TRBD2 (6 bases). Germline values: CDR1 MNHEY, CDR2 SMNVEV (reference sequence). V lost 6 bases, J lost 1 base, and 10 bases lay in between. The CDR3 covers 13 residues.

The chain couples TRBV9 to TRBJ2-5; possible D gene TRBD1, 5 bases. Germline V gene lookup returns CDR1 SGDLS and CDR2 YYNGEE. The germline V and J ends were trimmed by 4 bases and 1 base, with 11 bases remaining between them. The CDR3 is made up of 14 amino acids. CDR3 sequence (DNA): TGTGCCAGCAGCTCAGGGATTTCCCAAGAGACCCAGTACTTC. Protein product: CASSSGISQETQYF. Combining the CDR3 with reference TRBV9 and TRBJ2-5 gives the whole variable domain DSGVTQTPKHLITATGQRVTLRCSPRSGDLSVYWYQQSLDQGLQFLIQYYNGEERAKGNILERFSAQQFPDLHSELNLSSLELGDSALYFCASSSGISQETQYFGPGTRLLVL.

The rearrangement joins TRBV6-6 to TRBJ1-4; 7 bases fit TRBD1. The junction had 5 bases not matched to a gene; V was cut back by 0 bases and J by 7 bases. This CDR3 comprises 15 residues. Germline V gene data show CDR1 as MNHNY and CDR2 as SVGAGI (reference sequence). Here the CDR3 DNA reads TGTGCCAGCAGTTACTCACAGGGGAAGAGTGAAAAACTGTTTTTT. The encoded protein is CASSYSQGKSEKLFF.

The rearrangement joins TRBV18 to TRBJ2-1; the D gene is possibly TRBD2 (6 bases). Germline lookup yields CDR1 KGHSH and CDR2 LQKENI. V lost 4 bases, J lost 4 bases, and 8 bases lay in between. The CDR3 runs to 13 residues. CDR3 sequence (DNA): TGTGCCAGCTCACGGGACTCATACAATGAGCAGTTCTTC. Translating it yields CASSRDSYNEQFF.

J is TRBJ1-1 and V is TRBV5-4, with 10 bases that match TRBD1. V dropped 2 bases and J dropped 0; count of bases not matched to a gene: 4. The germline V gene encodes CDR1 SGHNT and CDR2 YYREEE (reference sequence). This CDR3 is built from 16 residues. The CDR3: CASSFGQGVMNTEAFF. DNA of the CDR3: TGTGCCAGCAGCTTTGGACAGGGGGTTATGAACACTGAAGCTTTCTTT.

The V call is TRBV5-4, the J call TRBJ1-2, with D possibly being TRBD1 (6 bases). Germline V gives CDR1 SGHNT, CDR2 YYREEE (reference sequence). Trimming pared 2 bases from V and 6 bases from J, leaving 14 bases between. The CDR3 runs 14 residues. The CDR3 protein is CASSLSVPGDGYTF. CDR3 DNA sequence: TGTGCCAGCAGCTTATCGGTCCCAGGGGATGGCTACACCTTC.

V gene TRBV5-1 combines with J gene TRBJ1-2; 9 bases line up with TRBD1. V shed 3 bases and J 4 bases; nucleotides not matched to a gene: 7. Germline CDR1 SGHRS, CDR2 YFSETQ. The length of the CDR3 is 15 residues. CDR3 region: CASSSTDRGAYGYTF. The CDR3 nucleotides are TGCGCCAGCAGCTCCACGGACAGGGGAGCCTATGGCTACACCTTC.

The genes are TRBV5-6 and TRBJ1-2; maybe TRBD1 (6 bases). Germline V gene lookup returns CDR1 SGHDT and CDR2 YYEEEE. With 0 bases removed from V and 0 bases from J, the gap between germline ends came to 9 bases. The CDR3 runs to 15 residues. The CDR3 DNA reads as TGTGCCAGCAGCTTGGGCCAGGGGACTAACTATGGCTACACCTTC. Translated: CASSLGQGTNYGYTF.

The chain is built from TRBV10-2 and TRBJ1-5; no clear D gene. Germline values: CDR1 WSHSY, CDR2 SAAADI. The V and J ends lost 5 bases and 3 bases respectively, with 17 bases between them. The CDR3 covers 16 residues. CDR3 coding DNA: TGCGCCAGCAGTACCCGCCTCACAGAGTACAATCAGCCCCAGCATTTT. Its translation: CASSTRLTEYNQPQHF.

This chain links TRBV7-2 with TRBJ2-7; TRBD1 might be the D (7 bases). Germline V gene sequence: CDR1 SGHTA, CDR2 FQGNSA. Trimming pared 1 base from V and 3 bases from J, leaving 16 bases between. The CDR3 spans 16 residues. The CDR3: CASSLGPGQGGYEQYF. The CDR3 coding sequence is TGTGCCAGCAGCTTAGGTCCGGGCCAGGGGGGCTACGAGCAGTACTTC.

The chain employs TRBV6-5 and TRBJ2-7; TRBD2 matches 7 bases. Per germline, CDR1 MNHEY and CDR2 SVGAGI. V shed 7 bases, J shed 6 bases, and the junction held 9 bases outside the gene matches. CDR3 length: 13 amino acids. This CDR3 is CASMGGGLGEQYF. In DNA, the CDR3 is TGTGCCAGCATGGGGGGGGGACTCGGCGAGCAGTACTTC.